This T cell receptor beta chain is from a study of CD8+ T cells in alopecia areata. The V gene lost 3 bases and the J gene lost 3 bases, with 9 bases spanning the gap. CDR1 and CDR2 from the germline V gene are KGHSH and LQKENI. This CDR3 has 14 amino acids. Following RNA extraction, reverse transcription yielded cDNA that acted as the sequencing template. The assay was immunoSEQ multiplex PCR, and TCRdb's table has in-frame clones only and misses some. The data contain fewer than 250,000 clones, 35% to 45% of them seen just once; the ten biggest clones take up 0.4% to 0.55%. Treatment denoted: oral pan-JAK inhibitor, 5-10 mg twice daily.

The source was CD4+ T cells sorted from blood, collected at approximately week 31, from a patient treated with tofacitinib. The rearrangement links TRBV18 to TRBJ1-5, with a possible D match to TRBD1 (5 bases). This clonotype originated in a human donor with alopecia areata. CDR3 sequence reads: CASSPGRNNQPQHF. The CDR3 DNA sequence: TGTGCCAGCTCACCGGGACGGAACAATCAGCCCCAGCATTTT.